This TCR beta chain appears in the sequencing data of a study of T cell responses to AZD1222 COVID-19 vaccine. General study findings and limits: With dominance at 160-218 and 743-854, vaccine-associated CD4 TCRs spanned spike. Baseline seropositivity characterized only six AZD1222 recipients. White British people made up most donors, females outnumbered males, and clonal diversity was possibly underestimated. Researchers took repertoire samples only after the peak T cell response had come.

With regard to this clone: Its antigen is undetermined.

Data came from immunoSEQ multiplex PCR; TCRdb stores just in-frame clones and leaves some out. Seen here are 99,000 or so clones, approximately 89% observed once, and the top ten hold approximately 40%. The CDR3 has 14 amino acids. V was clipped by 3 bases and J by 7 bases, with 13 bases between them. Germline loops: CDR1 MGHRA, CDR2 YSYEKL. The source is an adult who received the AZD1222 COVID-19 vaccine. The sequenced sample was peripheral blood, obtained 28 days after the second AZD1222 dose. The V and J genes are TRBV4-1 and TRBJ2-4, with D perhaps TRBD1 or TRBD2 (5 bases each). CDR3 nucleotide sequence: TGCGCCAGCAGCCATGAACTAGAGGGGAACATTCAGTACTTC. Translating gives CASSHELEGNIQYF.